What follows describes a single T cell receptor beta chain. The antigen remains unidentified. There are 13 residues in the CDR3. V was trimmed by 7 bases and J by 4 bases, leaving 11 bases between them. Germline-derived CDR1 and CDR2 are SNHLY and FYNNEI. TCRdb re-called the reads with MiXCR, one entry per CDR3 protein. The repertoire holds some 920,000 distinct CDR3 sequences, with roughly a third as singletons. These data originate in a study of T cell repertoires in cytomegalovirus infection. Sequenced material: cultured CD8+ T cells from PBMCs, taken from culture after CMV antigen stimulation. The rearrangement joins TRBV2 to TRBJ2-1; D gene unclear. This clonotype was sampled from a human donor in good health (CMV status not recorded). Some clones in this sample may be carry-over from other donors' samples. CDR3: CASTMVGYNEQFF. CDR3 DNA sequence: TGTGCCAGCACCATGGTAGGTTACAATGAGCAGTTCTTC.